This T cell receptor beta chain was documented in a study of cytomegalovirus exposure and HLA in healthy donors. The study, taken as a whole, reports: Across all donors, roughly uniform sequencing depth was an assumption of the presence/absence analyses. Accurate prediction of HLA-A and HLA-B alleles (for most subjects) was reportedly achieved from TCR beta sequences.

Trimming took off 2 bases at V and 0 bases at J, with 11 bases between the two ends. The CDR3 sequence is 16 residues long. Germline V gives CDR1 WNHNN, CDR2 SYGVQD (reference sequence). PCR employed 60 Vbeta and 13 Jbeta primers. Generated by immunoSEQ multiplex PCR, the TCRdb table keeps only in-frame clones and is missing some. The table records around 130,000 clones, 81% of them present only once. Of note for this clone: Its specificity is not known.

Sequenced sample: PBMCs. The chain has TRBV10-1 and TRBJ2-4; D might be TRBD2 (6 bases). The TCR was taken from a man in his forties in good health and CMV-seronegative. CDR3 residues: CASSEGLGLAKNIQYF. The CDR3 nucleotides are TGCGCCAGCAGTGAGGGCTTGGGACTAGCCAAAAACATTCAGTACTTC.